Following are 6 T cell receptor beta chains from one sample sequenced in a study of T cell responses to AZD1222 COVID-19 vaccine. The method was immunoSEQ multiplex PCR; TCRdb's version includes in-frame clones alone and lacks a portion of them. In the table there are about 29,000 clones, 93% of which are singletons. The material sequenced was peripheral blood, taken on day 0 of AZD1222 vaccination. These receptors all come from an adult in good health.

The V call is TRBV15, the J call TRBJ1-5; no clear D. This CDR3 region has 15 residues. Per germline, CDR1 LNHNV and CDR2 YYDKDF (reference sequence). V was clipped by 7 bases and J by 0 bases, with 13 bases between them. The CDR3 DNA is TGTGCCACCACCCGCGGCAGTTATAGCAATCAGCCCCAGCATTTT. Translated: CATTRGSYSNQPQHF.

The CDR3 DNA reads as TGTGCCAGCAGTTTGAATGGGCTCGACTACGAGCAGTACTTC. The encoded protein is CASSLNGLDYEQYF. The genes are TRBV27 and TRBJ2-7; D gene ambiguous. This CDR3 spans 14 amino acids. Trimming left V 3 bases short and J 3 bases short, with 12 bases between. Germline V gene data show CDR1 as MNHEY and CDR2 as SMNVEV (reference sequence).

This chain links TRBV3-1 (or the pseudogene TRBV3-2) with TRBJ1-1; D ambiguous. There are 15 residues in the CDR3. Germline loops: CDR1 LGHDT, CDR2 YNNKEL (reference sequence). V gave up 4 bases and J gave up 1 base, with 13 bases separating them. The CDR3, as DNA: TGTGCCAGCAGCCGGACGAACACTCCGAACACTGAAGCTTTCTTT. Its protein product is CASSRTNTPNTEAFF.

This clone is medium-sized by share. The V gene is TRBV3-1 (or the pseudogene TRBV3-2), the J gene TRBJ2-7; 8 nucleotides align to TRBD1. Germline values: CDR1 LGHDT, CDR2 YNNKEL (reference sequence). J lost 1 base, V lost 0 bases, and 11 bases had no gene match. The CDR3 spans 18 residues. Here the CDR3 reads CASSQDHRDRGLSYEQYF. DNA of the CDR3: TGTGCCAGCAGCCAAGATCATCGAGACAGGGGACTTTCCTACGAGCAGTACTTC.

The chain carries TRBV30 and TRBJ1-1; 7 bases align to TRBD1. The CDR3 has 13 amino acids. Germline CDR1 GTSNPN, CDR2 SVGIG (reference sequence). The J segment lost 1 base and the V segment lost 6 bases, leaving 5 bases of the junction unmatched. CDR3 region: CACTGAPNTEAFF. The CDR3 nucleotides read TGTGCCTGTACAGGGGCCCCGAACACTGAAGCTTTCTTT.

The chain links TRBV11-2 to TRBJ2-5; D gene ambiguous. This CDR3 comprises 16 residues. In germline, CDR1 is SGHAT, CDR2 FQNNGV. Trimming cost V 4 bases and J 1 base, with 16 bases left between them. The CDR3 nucleotides are TGTGCCAGCAGCTCCTCCCCTGTAGGCTTCCAAGAGACCCAGTACTTC. Encoded protein: CASSSSPVGFQETQYF. Full variable domain (rest looked up from reference TRBV11-2 and TRBJ2-5): EAGVAQSPRYKIIEKRQSVAFWCNPISGHATLYWYQQILGQGPKLLIQFQNNGVVDDSQLPKDRFSAERLKGVDSTLKIQPAKLEDSAVYLCASSSSPVGFQETQYFGPGTRLLVL.